A selection of T cell receptor beta chains follows, all from one sample in a study of shared clonotypes between healthy human individuals. Sequencing was performed with immunoSEQ multiplex PCR; in TCRdb, only in-frame clones are kept and a portion is missing. This sample yields just over 2,000,000 clones, of which 95% are seen a single time; 0.1% to 0.15% belongs to the top ten. The source material was naive CD4+ T cells sorted from blood. All receptors come from a man younger than 35 in good health. Both conserved end residues are part of each CDR3. A D gene is named only where the DNA matches it firmly. Clone size is stated in some rows and not others, as once, few, many or a class when expanded.

j_call,clone_size,d_call,v_call,cdr3_nt,cdr3_aa
TRBJ1-4,NA,TRBD1,TRBV10-3,TGTGCCATCCGGGGAGGGGGCACCGAAAAACTGTTTTTT,CAIRGGGTEKLFF
TRBJ1-5,once,TRBD1,TRBV28,TGTGCCAGCAGTCCCCCCCAGGGGGCGGGCAATCAGCCCCAGCATTTT,CASSPPQGAGNQPQHF
TRBJ2-1,NA,NA,TRBV7-6,TGTGCCAGCAGCCCAGTCGGGGGATTGGACAATGAGCAGTTCTTC,CASSPVGGLDNEQFF
TRBJ1-1,NA,TRBD1,TRBV7-9,TGTGCCAGCCGGCAGACAGGGGGCACTGAAGCTTTCTTT,CASRQTGGTEAFF
TRBJ1-2,NA,NA,TRBV6-1,TGTGCCAGCAGTGCCCACGAACATCAGGGGAATGGCTACACCTTC,CASSAHEHQGNGYTF
TRBJ1-1,NA,NA,TRBV2,TGTGCCAGCATTCGGAACACTGAAGCTTTCTTT,CASIRNTEAFF
TRBJ1-2,NA,NA,TRBV4-1,TGCGCCAGCAGCCAAGCAATCTCAGGAAACTATGGCTACACCTTC,CASSQAISGNYGYTF
TRBJ2-3,NA,NA,TRBV6-5,TGTGCCAGCAGCCGCGTTGGGAGCACAGATACGCAGTATTTT,CASSRVGSTDTQYF
TRBJ1-1,NA,TRBD1,TRBV2,TGTGCCAGCAGTAAAACCGGACAGGCCACTGAAGCTTTCTTT,CASSKTGQATEAFF
TRBJ2-2,NA,NA,TRBV10-3,TGTGCCATCAGTGTAGGCGCCGGGGAGCTGTTTTTT,CAISVGAGELFF
TRBJ1-1,NA,NA,TRBV28,TGTGCCAGCAGGCGCGGTAGGGGACGGTCAACAAACACTGAAGCTTTCTTT,CASRRGRGRSTNTEAFF
TRBJ2-2,NA,TRBD2,TRBV7-9,TGTGCCAGCAGCTTCTCGGGACTAGCGCCCCAAGGGGAGCTGTTTTTT,CASSFSGLAPQGELFF
TRBJ2-7,NA,NA,TRBV30,TGTGCCTGGAGTGTAGGGCTCGAGCAGTACTTC,CAWSVGLEQYF
TRBJ2-1,NA,NA,TRBV18,TGTGCCAGCTACAAGGCAGCCAAAACCTCCTACAATGAGCAGTTCTTC,CASYKAAKTSYNEQFF
TRBJ2-5,NA,NA,TRBV4-2,TGTGCCAGCAGCCAAGATATAGCCTTCCAAGAGACCCAGTACTTC,CASSQDIAFQETQYF
TRBJ1-5,NA,NA,TRBV7-2,TGTGCCAGCAGCTTAGCGGCAAGAGGGGGTAGTCAGCCCCAGCATTTT,CASSLAARGGSQPQHF
TRBJ1-1,NA,TRBD1,TRBV5-4,TGTGCCAGCAGCCTGGGACAGATGAACACTGAAGCTTTCTTT,CASSLGQMNTEAFF
TRBJ1-5,NA,NA,TRBV7-9,TGTGCCAGCAGCTTCTATGGGAATCAGCCCCAGCATTTT,CASSFYGNQPQHF